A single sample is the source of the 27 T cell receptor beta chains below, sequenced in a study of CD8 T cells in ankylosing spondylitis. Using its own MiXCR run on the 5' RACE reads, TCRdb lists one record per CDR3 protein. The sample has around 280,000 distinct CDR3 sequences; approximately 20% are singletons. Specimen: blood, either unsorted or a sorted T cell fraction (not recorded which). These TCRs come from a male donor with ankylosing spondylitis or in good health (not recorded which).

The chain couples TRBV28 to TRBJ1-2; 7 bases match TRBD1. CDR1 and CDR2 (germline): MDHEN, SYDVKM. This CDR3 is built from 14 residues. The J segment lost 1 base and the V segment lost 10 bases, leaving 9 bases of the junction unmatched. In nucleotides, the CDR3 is TGTGCCATCAAACAGGGGTCCGTTAACTATGGCTACACCTTC. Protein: CAIKQGSVNYGYTF.

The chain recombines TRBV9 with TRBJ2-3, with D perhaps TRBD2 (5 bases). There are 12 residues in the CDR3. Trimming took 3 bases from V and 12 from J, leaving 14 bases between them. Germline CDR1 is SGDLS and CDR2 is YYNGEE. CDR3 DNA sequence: TGTGCCAGCAGCGGGGCAGGCGGACTCCAGTATTTT. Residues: CASSGAGGLQYF.

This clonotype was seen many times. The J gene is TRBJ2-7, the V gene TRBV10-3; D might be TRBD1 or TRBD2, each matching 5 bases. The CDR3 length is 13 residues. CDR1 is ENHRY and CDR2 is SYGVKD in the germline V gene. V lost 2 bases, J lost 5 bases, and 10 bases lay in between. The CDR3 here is CAISERGSNEQYV. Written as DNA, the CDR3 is TGTGCCATCAGTGAGCGGGGCTCTAACGAGCAGTACGTC.

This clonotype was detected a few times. CDR3 in amino acids: CASSERIANTGELFF. In DNA form, the CDR3 reads TGTGCCAGCAGTGAACGCATCGCGAACACCGGGGAGCTGTTTTTT. The V call is TRBV2, the J call TRBJ2-2; D remains unclear. V lost 2 bases, J lost 0 bases, and 7 bases lay in between. Germline CDR1 reads SNHLY; CDR2 reads FYNNEI. This CDR3 contains 15 residues.

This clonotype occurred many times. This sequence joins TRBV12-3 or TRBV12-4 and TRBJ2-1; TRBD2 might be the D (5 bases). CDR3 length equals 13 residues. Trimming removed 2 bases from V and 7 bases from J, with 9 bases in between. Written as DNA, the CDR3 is TGTGCCAGCAGTTTACCGGGGATGAATGAGCAGTTCTTC. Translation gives CASSLPGMNEQFF.

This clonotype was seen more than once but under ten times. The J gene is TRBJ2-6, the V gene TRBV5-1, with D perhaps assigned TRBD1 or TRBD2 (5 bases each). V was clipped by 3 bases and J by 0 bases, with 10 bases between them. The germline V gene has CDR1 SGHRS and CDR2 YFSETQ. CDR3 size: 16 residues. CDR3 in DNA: TGCGCCAGCAGCTGGGGACCGACCTCTGGGGCCAACGTCCTGACTTTC. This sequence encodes CASSWGPTSGANVLTF.

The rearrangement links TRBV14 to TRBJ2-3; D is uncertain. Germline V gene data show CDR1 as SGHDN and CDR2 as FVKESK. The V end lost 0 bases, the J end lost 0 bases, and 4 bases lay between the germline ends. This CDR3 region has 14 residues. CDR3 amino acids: CASSQDLSTDTQYF. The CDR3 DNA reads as TGTGCCAGCAGCCAAGATTTAAGCACAGATACGCAGTATTTT. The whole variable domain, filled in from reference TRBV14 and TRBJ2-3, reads EAGVTQFPSHSVIEKGQTVTLRCDPISGHDNLYWYRRVMGKEIKFLLHFVKESKQDESGMPNNRFLAERTGGTYSTLKVQPAELEDSGVYFCASSQDLSTDTQYFGPGTRLTVL.

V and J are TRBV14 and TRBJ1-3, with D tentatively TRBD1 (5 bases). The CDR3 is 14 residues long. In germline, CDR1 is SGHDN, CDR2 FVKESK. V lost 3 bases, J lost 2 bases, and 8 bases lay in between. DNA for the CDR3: TGTGCCAGCAGCCACGGGACGGCTGGAAACACCATATATTTT. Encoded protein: CASSHGTAGNTIYF.

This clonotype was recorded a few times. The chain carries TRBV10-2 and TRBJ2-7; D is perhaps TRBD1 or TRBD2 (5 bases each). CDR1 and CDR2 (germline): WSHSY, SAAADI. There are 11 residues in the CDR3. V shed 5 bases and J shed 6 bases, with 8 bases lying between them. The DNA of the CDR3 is TGCGCCAGCAGTCCGGGACGCGAGCAGTACGTC. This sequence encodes CASSPGREQYV.

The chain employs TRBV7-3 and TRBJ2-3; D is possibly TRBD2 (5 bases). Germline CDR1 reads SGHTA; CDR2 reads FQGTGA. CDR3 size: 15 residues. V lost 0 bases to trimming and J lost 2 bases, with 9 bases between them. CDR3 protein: CASSLTGAPTDTQYF. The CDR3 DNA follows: TGTGCCAGCAGCTTAACGGGAGCCCCCACAGATACGCAGTATTTT.

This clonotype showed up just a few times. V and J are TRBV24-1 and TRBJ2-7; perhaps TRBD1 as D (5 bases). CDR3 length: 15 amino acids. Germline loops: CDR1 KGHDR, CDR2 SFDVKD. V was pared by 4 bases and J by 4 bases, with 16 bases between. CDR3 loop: CATSEFRVHYYEQYV. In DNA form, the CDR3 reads TGTGCCACCAGTGAATTCAGGGTCCACTATTACGAGCAGTACGTC.

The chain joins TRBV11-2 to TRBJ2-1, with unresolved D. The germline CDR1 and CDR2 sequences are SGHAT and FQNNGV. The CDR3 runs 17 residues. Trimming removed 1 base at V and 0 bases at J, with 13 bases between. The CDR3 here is CASSLVSTGSSYNEQFF. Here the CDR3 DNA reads TGTGCCAGCAGCTTAGTCTCTACGGGCAGCTCCTACAATGAGCAGTTCTTC. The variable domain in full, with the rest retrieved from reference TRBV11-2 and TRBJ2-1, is EAGVAQSPRYKIIEKRQSVAFWCNPISGHATLYWYQQILGQGPKLLIQFQNNGVVDDSQLPKDRFSAERLKGVDSTLKIQPAKLEDSAVYLCASSLVSTGSSYNEQFFGPGTRLTVL.

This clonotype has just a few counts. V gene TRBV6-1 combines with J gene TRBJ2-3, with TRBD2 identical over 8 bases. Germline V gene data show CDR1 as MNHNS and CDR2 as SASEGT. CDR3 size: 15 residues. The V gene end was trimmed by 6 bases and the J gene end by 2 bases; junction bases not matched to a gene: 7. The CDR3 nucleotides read TGTGCCAGCAGCCGGGGCGGGGGGACCACAGATACGCAGTATTTT. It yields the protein CASSRGGGTTDTQYF.

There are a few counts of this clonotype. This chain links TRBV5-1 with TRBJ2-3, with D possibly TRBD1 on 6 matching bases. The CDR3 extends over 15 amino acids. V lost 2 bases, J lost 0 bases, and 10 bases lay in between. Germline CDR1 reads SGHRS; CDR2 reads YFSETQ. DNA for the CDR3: TGCGCCAGCAGCTTCGGGCAGGGGAGCACAGATACGCAGTATTTT. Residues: CASSFGQGSTDTQYF.

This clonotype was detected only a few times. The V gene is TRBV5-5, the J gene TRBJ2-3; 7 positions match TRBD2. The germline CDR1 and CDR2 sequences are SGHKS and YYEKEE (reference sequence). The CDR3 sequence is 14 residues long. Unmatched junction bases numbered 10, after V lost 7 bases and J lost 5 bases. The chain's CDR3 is CASLRGGQIDTQYF. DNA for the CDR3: TGTGCCAGCCTACGGGGAGGGCAGATAGATACGCAGTATTTT.

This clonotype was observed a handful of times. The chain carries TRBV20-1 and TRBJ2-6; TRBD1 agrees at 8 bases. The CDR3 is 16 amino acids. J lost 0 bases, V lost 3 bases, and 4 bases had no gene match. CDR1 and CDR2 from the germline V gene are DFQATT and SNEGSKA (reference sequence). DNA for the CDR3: TGCAGTGCTAGCGGACAGGGCCTCTCTGGGGCCAACGTCCTGACTTTC. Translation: CSASGQGLSGANVLTF.

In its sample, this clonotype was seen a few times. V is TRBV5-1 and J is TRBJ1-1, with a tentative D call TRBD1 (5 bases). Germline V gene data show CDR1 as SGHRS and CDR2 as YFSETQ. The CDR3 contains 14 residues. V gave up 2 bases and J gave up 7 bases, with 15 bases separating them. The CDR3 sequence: CASSLWRGKDEAFF. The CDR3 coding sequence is TGCGCCAGCAGCTTATGGCGGGGGAAGGATGAAGCTTTCTTT.

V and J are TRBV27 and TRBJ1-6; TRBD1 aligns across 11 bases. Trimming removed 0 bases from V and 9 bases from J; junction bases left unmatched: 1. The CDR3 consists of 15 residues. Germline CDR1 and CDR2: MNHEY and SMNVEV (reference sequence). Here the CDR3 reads CASSLSGTGGSPLHF. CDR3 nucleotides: TGTGCCAGCAGTTTATCTGGGACAGGGGGTTCACCCCTCCACTTT.

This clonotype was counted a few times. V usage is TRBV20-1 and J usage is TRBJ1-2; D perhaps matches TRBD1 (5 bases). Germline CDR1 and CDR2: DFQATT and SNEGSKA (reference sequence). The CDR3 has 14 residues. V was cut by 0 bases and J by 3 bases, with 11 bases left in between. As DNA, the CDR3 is TGCAGTGCTAGAGATACTAGGGGCTACTATGGCTACACCTTC. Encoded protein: CSARDTRGYYGYTF.

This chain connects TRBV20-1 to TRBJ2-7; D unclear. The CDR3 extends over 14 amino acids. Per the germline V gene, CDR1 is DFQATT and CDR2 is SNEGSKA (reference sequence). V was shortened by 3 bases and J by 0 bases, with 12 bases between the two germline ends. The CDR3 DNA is TGCAGTGCTAGGTTCCAGTCTTCCTCCTACGAGCAGTACGTC. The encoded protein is CSARFQSSSYEQYV.

DNA of the CDR3: TGCAGCGTTTCTCGTGGCGGGAGGCAAGAGACCCAGTACTTC. Translated: CSVSRGGRQETQYF. The chain combines TRBV29-1 with TRBJ2-5, with 8 bases fitting TRBD2. V dropped 5 bases and J dropped 2; count of bases not matched to a gene: 7. The CDR3 is 14 residues long. Per germline, CDR1 SQVTM and CDR2 ANQGSEA.

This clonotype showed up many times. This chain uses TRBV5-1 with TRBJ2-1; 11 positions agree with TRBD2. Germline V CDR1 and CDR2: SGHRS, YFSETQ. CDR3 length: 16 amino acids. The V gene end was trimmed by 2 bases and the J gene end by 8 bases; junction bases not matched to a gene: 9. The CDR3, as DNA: TGCGCCAGCAGCTTCTTAGCGGGAGGGACGGGCGATGAGCAGTTCTTC. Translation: CASSFLAGGTGDEQFF.

CDR3 nucleotide sequence: TGCAGTGCCACTCACAGGTTGAGCACAGATACGCAGTATTTT. Amino acids: CSATHRLSTDTQYF. The chain uses TRBV20-1 and TRBJ2-3; TRBD1 is a possible D gene (5 bases). This CDR3 region has 14 residues. V was shortened by 6 bases and J by 0 bases, with 13 bases between the two germline ends. In germline, CDR1 is DFQATT, CDR2 SNEGSKA (reference sequence).

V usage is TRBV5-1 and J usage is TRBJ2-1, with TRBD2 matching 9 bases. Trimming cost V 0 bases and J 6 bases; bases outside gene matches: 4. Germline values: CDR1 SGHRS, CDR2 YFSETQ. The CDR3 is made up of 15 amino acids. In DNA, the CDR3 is TGCGCCAGCAGCTTGGAGGCTAGCGGGGCCAATGAGCAGTTCTTC. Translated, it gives CASSLEASGANEQFF.

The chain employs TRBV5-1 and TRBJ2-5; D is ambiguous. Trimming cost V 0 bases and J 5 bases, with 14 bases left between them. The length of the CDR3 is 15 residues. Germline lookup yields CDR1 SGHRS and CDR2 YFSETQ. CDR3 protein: CASSLGDPLDETQYF. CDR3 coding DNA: TGCGCCAGCAGCTTGGGAGATCCCCTGGACGAGACCCAGTACTTC.

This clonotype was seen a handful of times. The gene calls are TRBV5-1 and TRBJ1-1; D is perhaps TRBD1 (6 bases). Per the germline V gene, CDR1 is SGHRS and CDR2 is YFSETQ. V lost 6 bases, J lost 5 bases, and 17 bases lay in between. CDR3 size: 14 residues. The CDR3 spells CASNPQGQGTEAFF. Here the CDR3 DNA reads TGCGCCAGCAATCCGCAGGGTCAGGGGACTGAAGCTTTCTTT.

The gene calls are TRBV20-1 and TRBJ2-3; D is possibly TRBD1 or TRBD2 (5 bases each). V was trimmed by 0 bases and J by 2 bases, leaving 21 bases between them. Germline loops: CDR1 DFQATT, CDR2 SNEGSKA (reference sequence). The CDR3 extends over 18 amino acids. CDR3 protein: CSARDEFAGDRATDTQYF. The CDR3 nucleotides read TGCAGTGCTAGAGATGAATTCGCTGGGGACCGTGCCACAGATACGCAGTATTTT.